The subject of this entry is one TCR beta chain. This sample also contains other DNA sequences that code for the same CDR3. This specimen belongs to a study of cytomegalovirus exposure and HLA in healthy donors. Donors were nominally healthy when sampled, though unrecorded immune exposures were likely. The PCR employed 60 Vbeta primers together with 13 Jbeta primers. TCRdb's copy holds only in-frame clones and misses some; the assay was immunoSEQ multiplex PCR. The table shows about 85,000 clones, with about four fifths occurring only once. CDR1 is LNHDA, CDR2 SQIVND, per germline (reference sequence). This CDR3 spans 15 amino acids. V lost 6 bases to trimming and J lost 0 bases, with 12 bases between them.

The TCR comes from a man aged 50-60 years in good health and CMV-seropositive. Sequenced material: PBMCs. The chain couples TRBV19 to TRBJ2-1; tentatively, D is TRBD2 (5 bases). The CDR3 reads CASRPTGSSYNEQFF. The DNA of the CDR3 is TGTGCCAGTAGACCGACGGGAAGCTCCTACAATGAGCAGTTCTTC. Combining the CDR3 with reference TRBV19 and TRBJ2-1 gives the whole variable domain DGGITQSPKYLFRKEGQNVTLSCEQNLNHDAMYWYRQDPGQGLRLIYYSQIVNDFQKGDIAEGYSVSREKKESFPLTVTSAQKNPTAFYLCASRPTGSSYNEQFFGPGTRLTVL.